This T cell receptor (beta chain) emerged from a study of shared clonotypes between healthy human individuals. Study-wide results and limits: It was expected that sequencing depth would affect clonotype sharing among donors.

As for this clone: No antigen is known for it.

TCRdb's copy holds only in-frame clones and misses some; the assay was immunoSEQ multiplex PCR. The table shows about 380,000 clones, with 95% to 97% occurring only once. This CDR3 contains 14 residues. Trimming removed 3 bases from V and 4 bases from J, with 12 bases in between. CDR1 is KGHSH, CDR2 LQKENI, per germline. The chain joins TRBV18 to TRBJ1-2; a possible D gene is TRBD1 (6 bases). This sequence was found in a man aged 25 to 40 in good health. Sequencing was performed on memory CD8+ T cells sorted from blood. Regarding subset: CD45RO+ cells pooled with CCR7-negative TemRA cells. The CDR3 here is CASSPRGGIYGYTF. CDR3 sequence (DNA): TGTGCCAGCTCACCCCGGGGGGGCATCTATGGCTACACCTTC.